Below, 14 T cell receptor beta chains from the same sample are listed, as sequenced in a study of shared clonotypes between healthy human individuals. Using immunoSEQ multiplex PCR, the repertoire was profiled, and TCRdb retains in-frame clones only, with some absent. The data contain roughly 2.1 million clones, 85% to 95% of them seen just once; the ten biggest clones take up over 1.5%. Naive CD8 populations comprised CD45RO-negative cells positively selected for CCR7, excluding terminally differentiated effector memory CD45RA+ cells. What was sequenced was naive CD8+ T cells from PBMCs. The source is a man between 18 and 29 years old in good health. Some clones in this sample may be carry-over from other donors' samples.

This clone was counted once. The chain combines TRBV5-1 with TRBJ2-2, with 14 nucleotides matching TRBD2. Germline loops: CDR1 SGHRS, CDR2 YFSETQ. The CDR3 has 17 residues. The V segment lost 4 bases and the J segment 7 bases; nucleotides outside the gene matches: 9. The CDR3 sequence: CASSPNGLAGGNGELFF. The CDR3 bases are TGCGCCAGCAGCCCCAACGGACTAGCGGGAGGCAACGGGGAGCTGTTTTTT.

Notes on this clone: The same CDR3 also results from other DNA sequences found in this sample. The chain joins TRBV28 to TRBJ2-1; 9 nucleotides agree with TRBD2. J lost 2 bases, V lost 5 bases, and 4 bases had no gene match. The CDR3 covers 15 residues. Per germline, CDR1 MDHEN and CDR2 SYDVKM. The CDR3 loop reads CASSPIAGAYNEQFF. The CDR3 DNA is TGTGCCAGCAGTCCAATAGCGGGAGCCTACAATGAGCAGTTCTTC.

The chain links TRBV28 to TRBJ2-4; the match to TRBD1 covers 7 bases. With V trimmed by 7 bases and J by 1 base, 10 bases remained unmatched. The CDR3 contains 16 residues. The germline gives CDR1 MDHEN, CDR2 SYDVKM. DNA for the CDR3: TGTGCCAGCAATGCGGTGACAGGGTTTGCCAAAAACATTCAGTACTTC. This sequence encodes CASNAVTGFAKNIQYF.

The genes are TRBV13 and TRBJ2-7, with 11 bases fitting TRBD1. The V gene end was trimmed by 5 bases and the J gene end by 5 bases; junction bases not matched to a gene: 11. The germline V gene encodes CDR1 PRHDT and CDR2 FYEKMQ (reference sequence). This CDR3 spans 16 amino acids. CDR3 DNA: TGTGCCAGCAGCACATACGGACAGGGGGCCAGGGACGAGCAGTACTTC. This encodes CASSTYGQGARDEQYF. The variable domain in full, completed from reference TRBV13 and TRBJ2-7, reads AAGVIQSPRHLIKEKRETATLKCYPIPRHDTVYWYQQGPGQDPQFLISFYEKMQSDKGSIPDRFSAQQFSDYHSELNMSSLELGDSALYFCASSTYGQGARDEQYFGPGTRLTVT.

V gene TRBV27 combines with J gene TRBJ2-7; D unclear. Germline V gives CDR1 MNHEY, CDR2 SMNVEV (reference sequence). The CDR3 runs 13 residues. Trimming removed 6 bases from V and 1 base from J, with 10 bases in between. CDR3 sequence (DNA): TGTGCCAGCAGAGGGATGTGGTCCTACGAGCAGTACTTC. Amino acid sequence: CASRGMWSYEQYF.

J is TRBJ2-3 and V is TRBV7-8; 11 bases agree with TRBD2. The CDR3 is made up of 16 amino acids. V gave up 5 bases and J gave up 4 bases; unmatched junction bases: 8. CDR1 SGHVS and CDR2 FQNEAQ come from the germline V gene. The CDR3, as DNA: TGTGCCAGCAGCGAGGGGACTAGCGGATCCGCAGATACGCAGTATTTT. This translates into CASSEGTSGSADTQYF.

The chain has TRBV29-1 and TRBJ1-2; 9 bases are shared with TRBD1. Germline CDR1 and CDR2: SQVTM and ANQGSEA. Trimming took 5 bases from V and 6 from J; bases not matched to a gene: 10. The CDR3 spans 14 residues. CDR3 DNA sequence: TGCAGCGTTTACTCCGGGACAGGGCGAGATGGCTACACCTTC. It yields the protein CSVYSGTGRDGYTF.

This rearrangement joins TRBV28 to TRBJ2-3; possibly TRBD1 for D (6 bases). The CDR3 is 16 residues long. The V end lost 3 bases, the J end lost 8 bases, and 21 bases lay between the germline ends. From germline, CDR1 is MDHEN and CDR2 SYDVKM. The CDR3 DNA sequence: TGTGCCAGCAGTTTGACAGGACGGGGTGTGATGGGTACGCAGTATTTT. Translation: CASSLTGRGVMGTQYF.

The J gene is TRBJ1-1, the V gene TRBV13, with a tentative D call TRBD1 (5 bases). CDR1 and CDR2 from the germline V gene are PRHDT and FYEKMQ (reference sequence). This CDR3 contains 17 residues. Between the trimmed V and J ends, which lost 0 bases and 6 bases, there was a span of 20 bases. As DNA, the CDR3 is TGTGCCAGCAGCTTAGGAATTGCCGGGGGGGTTGTCGCTGAAGCTTTCTTT. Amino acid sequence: CASSLGIAGGVVAEAFF.

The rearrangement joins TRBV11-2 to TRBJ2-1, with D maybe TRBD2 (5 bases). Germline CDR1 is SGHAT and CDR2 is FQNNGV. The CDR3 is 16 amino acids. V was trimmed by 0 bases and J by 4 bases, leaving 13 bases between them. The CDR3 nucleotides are TGTGCCAGCAGCTTAGACCCCAGCGGCCCATACAATGAGCAGTTCTTC. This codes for CASSLDPSGPYNEQFF.

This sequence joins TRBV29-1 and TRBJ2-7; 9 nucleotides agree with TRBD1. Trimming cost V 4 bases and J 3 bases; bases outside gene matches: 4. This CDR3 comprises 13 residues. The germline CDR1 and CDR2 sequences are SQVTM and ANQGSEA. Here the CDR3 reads CSVGTGALYEQYF. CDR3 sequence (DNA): TGCAGCGTTGGGACAGGGGCCCTCTACGAGCAGTACTTC.

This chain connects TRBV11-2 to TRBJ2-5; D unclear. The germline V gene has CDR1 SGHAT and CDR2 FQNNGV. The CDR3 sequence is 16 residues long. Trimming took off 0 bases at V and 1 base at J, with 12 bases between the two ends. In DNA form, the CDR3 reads TGTGCCAGCAGCTTAGAAAGGGCAGCTTTCCAAGAGACCCAGTACTTC. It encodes CASSLERAAFQETQYF.

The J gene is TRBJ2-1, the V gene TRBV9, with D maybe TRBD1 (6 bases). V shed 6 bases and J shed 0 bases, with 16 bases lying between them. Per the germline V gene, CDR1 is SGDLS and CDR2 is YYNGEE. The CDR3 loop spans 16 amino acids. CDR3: CASTPGVLPSYNEQFF. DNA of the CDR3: TGTGCCAGCACCCCAGGGGTCCTCCCCTCCTACAATGAGCAGTTCTTC.

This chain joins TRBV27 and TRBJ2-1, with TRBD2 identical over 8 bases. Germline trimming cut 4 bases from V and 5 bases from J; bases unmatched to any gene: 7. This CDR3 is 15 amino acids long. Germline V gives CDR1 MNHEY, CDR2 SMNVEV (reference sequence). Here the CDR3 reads CASSYSGSTHNEQFF. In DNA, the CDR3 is TGTGCCAGCAGTTACAGCGGGAGTACCCACAATGAGCAGTTCTTC.